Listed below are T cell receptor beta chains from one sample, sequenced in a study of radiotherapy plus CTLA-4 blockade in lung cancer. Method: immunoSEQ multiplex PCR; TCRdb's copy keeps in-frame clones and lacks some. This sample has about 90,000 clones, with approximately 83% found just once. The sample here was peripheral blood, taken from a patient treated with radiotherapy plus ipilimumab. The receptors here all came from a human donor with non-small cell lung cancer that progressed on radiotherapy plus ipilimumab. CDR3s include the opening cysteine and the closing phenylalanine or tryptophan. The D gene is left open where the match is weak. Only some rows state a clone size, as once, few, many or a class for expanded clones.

TGTGCCAGCAGCTTGGCTCCTAGCGCAGGCACAGATACGCAGTATTTT	CASSLAPSAGTDTQYF	TRBV5-4	TRBJ2-3	16	NA	NA
TGTGCCAGCAGCTTAGGGGGGCGCACAGATACGCAGTATTTT	CASSLGGRTDTQYF	TRBV7-6	TRBJ2-3	14	once	NA
TGTGCCACCAGCAGAGAGTTGGCAGATACGCAGTATTTT	CATSRELADTQYF	TRBV15	TRBJ2-3	13	once	NA
TGTGCCAGTAGTATAGAGTTGACAGTAGGCTACACAACTAATGAAAAACTGTTTTTT	CASSIELTVGYTTNEKLFF	TRBV19	TRBJ1-4	19	few	NA
TGTGCCACCAGCGGGAGCAGCACAGATACGCAGTATTTT	CATSGSSTDTQYF	TRBV28	TRBJ2-3	13	NA	TRBD2
TGTGCCAGCAGTTTCCTAGCAACAGATACGCAGTATTTT	CASSFLATDTQYF	TRBV28	TRBJ2-3	13	NA	NA
TGTGCCAGCAGTCCCCGGTCAGGGGTGAGTGAGCAGTTCTTC	CASSPRSGVSEQFF	TRBV27	TRBJ2-1	14	NA	NA
TGCGCCAGCAGCCAAGGACAGGGCGGCACTGAAGCTTTCTTT	CASSQGQGGTEAFF	TRBV4-3	TRBJ1-1	14	NA	TRBD1
TGTGCCAGCAGTTTATACAGGGAGGGCTACACCTTC	CASSLYREGYTF	TRBV28	TRBJ1-2	12	few	NA
TGTGCCAGCAGCCGGGGGCTGCAGTTCTTC	CASSRGLQFF	TRBV28	TRBJ2-1	10	NA	NA
TGCGCCAGCAGCCGAGCGGGGGGGAGCACAGATACGCAGTATTTT	CASSRAGGSTDTQYF	TRBV4-1	TRBJ2-3	15	NA	TRBD2
TGTGCCAGCAGCCCGATAGCGGGAGTAATAAATGAGCAGTTCTTC	CASSPIAGVINEQFF	TRBV11-3	TRBJ2-1	15	NA	TRBD2
TGCGCCAGCAGCTTGCTTCACGGGACAGGGGCCTACGAGCAGTACTTC	CASSLLHGTGAYEQYF	TRBV5-1	TRBJ2-7	16	NA	TRBD1
TGTGCCAGCAGCTTGAGAGGGTCCCATCAGCCCCAGCATTTT	CASSLRGSHQPQHF	TRBV5-4	TRBJ1-5	14	NA	NA
TGCGCCAGCAGTTGTTCAGGGTGGACTGAAGCTTTCTTT	CASSCSGWTEAFF	TRBV10-1	TRBJ1-1	13	NA	NA
TGCGCCAGCCACCGGGACAGGGAGTCTCGTGAGACCCAGTACTTC	CASHRDRESRETQYF	TRBV10-1	TRBJ2-5	15	once	TRBD1
TGTGCCAGCAGCCGAGGTAGTAGCAGTCATGAGCAGTTCTTC	CASSRGSSSHEQFF	TRBV7-9	TRBJ2-1	14	few	NA
TGTGCCAGCAGTTACCTACAGGGAAGAGATGGCTACACCTTC	CASSYLQGRDGYTF	TRBV6-5	TRBJ1-2	14	NA	NA
TGTGCCAGCTCCCCCCTCTTCGCAGGGGAGGGTGAAGCTTTCTTT	CASSPLFAGEGEAFF	TRBV18	TRBJ1-1	15	NA	NA
TGTGCCAGCAGCGGGACCGGGACTAGCGGGAGTAGGGCGGGCACCGGGGAGCTGTTTTTT	CASSGTGTSGSRAGTGELFF	TRBV9	TRBJ2-2	20	NA	TRBD2
TGTGCCAGCAGCTCGGACAGGGTGAACACTGAAGCTTTCTTT	CASSSDRVNTEAFF	TRBV5-4	TRBJ1-1	14	NA	TRBD1
TGTGCCAGCACTCTTCGCCAGGGGGGGGGCCAGCAGTTCTTC	CASTLRQGGGQQFF	TRBV6-5	TRBJ2-1	14	NA	NA
TGTGCCAGCAGCAGGGACAGTTGGTATGGCTACACCTTC	CASSRDSWYGYTF	TRBV5-6	TRBJ1-2	13	NA	TRBD1
TGTGCCAGCAGCGTAGGACCCGGGACAGGGGATCTAGAGACCCAGTACTTC	CASSVGPGTGDLETQYF	TRBV9	TRBJ2-5	17	NA	TRBD1
TGCAGCGGTGAGACAGACTATGGCTACACCTTC	CSGETDYGYTF	TRBV29-1	TRBJ1-2	11	NA	NA
TGCAGCGTGGGACAGGGGGCGCCAAATGAGCAGTTCTTC	CSVGQGAPNEQFF	TRBV29-1	TRBJ2-1	13	NA	TRBD1
TGTGCCAGCAGCCAAGATTTTAAAACGAAACAGTACTTC	CASSQDFKTKQYF	TRBV14	TRBJ2-7	13	NA	NA
TGCGCCAGCAGTGAGCCAGAACAGGGTGGCATTCAGTACTTC	CASSEPEQGGIQYF	TRBV10-2	TRBJ2-4	14	NA	NA
TGTGCCAGCAGCTTAGGTGGGGGGCGACCCACTGAAGCTTTCTTT	CASSLGGGRPTEAFF	TRBV7-2	TRBJ1-1	15	NA	NA
TGTGCCAGCAGCCAAGTAAGCGGGAGCACAGATACGCAGTATTTT	CASSQVSGSTDTQYF	TRBV4-2	TRBJ2-3	15	NA	NA
TGTGCCAGCAGCGTAGTCCAACAGGGGGCCTACGAGCAGTACTTC	CASSVVQQGAYEQYF	TRBV28	TRBJ2-7	15	NA	TRBD1
TGTGCCAGCAGCGTGGGCCCGACCTTAAGAGGCACCGGGGAGCTGTTTTTT	CASSVGPTLRGTGELFF	TRBV9	TRBJ2-2	17	NA	NA
TGTGCCAGCAGCCGGGGGAACACTGAAGCTTTCTTT	CASSRGNTEAFF	TRBV6-5	TRBJ1-1	12	NA	NA
TGTGCCAGCAGGCCACAGAAAGCGGGGGGGCGTTACCAAGAGACCCAGTACTTC	CASRPQKAGGRYQETQYF	TRBV7-2	TRBJ2-5	18	NA	TRBD2
TGTGCCAGCAGTGACCACGCAGGGGGGGATACTGAAGCTTTCTTT	CASSDHAGGDTEAFF	TRBV6-4	TRBJ1-1	15	NA	TRBD1
TGTGCCAGCTCACGACCCGACAGGGAAAAACTGTTTTTT	CASSRPDREKLFF	TRBV18	TRBJ1-4	13	NA	NA
TGTGCCAGCAGTCCCCAGTTGAACACTGAAGCTTTCTTT	CASSPQLNTEAFF	TRBV27	TRBJ1-1	13	NA	NA
TGTGCCAGCAGGCAGGGGCATTTCACCTATGGCTACACCTTC	CASRQGHFTYGYTF	TRBV6-5	TRBJ1-2	14	NA	NA
NA	CASSKVGSGNTIYF	TRBV21-1	TRBJ1-3	14	NA	NA
TGTGCCAGCAGCTCCGTTGGTGGCTACACCTTC	CASSSVGGYTF	TRBV7-9	TRBJ1-2	11	NA	NA
TGTGCCAGCTCACCGCTCAGGGGGCGAACCGGGGAGCTGTTTTTT	CASSPLRGRTGELFF	TRBV18	TRBJ2-2	15	NA	TRBD1
TGCGCCAGCAGCTGGGGGGGCAGCTCGAACACCGGGGAGCTGTTTTTT	CASSWGGSSNTGELFF	TRBV5-1	TRBJ2-2	16	once	NA
TGTGCCAGCAGCGGCAGCGGGGCCTACAATGAGCAGTTCTTC	CASSGSGAYNEQFF	TRBV2	TRBJ2-1	14	NA	TRBD2
TGTGCCAGCAGTTATAGCGGGGGGCCTTACAATGAGCAGTTCTTC	CASSYSGGPYNEQFF	TRBV6-5	TRBJ2-1	15	NA	TRBD2
TGTGCCAGCTCACGGAGACAGGGAGGGGACACCGGGGAGCTGTTTTTT	CASSRRQGGDTGELFF	TRBV18	TRBJ2-2	16	NA	NA
TGCGCCAGCAGCTGGGGGACTGTCACTCCCACAGATACGCAGTATTTT	CASSWGTVTPTDTQYF	TRBV5-1	TRBJ2-3	16	NA	NA
TGTGCCAGCAGCGTGACAGGGGGAGTGAAGGGAACCCAGTACTTC	CASSVTGGVKGTQYF	TRBV9	TRBJ2-5	15	NA	TRBD1
TGTGCCAGCGGGGGACAATTAACCTACGAGCAGTACTTC	CASGGQLTYEQYF	TRBV2	TRBJ2-7	13	NA	NA
TGTGCCAGCAGCTTGTTGAAGACAGGTGGAAACACCATATATTTT	CASSLLKTGGNTIYF	TRBV7-2	TRBJ1-3	15	NA	NA
TGCGCCAGCAGCTTGGCCATTATGCAGGGATACAACTATGGCTACACCTTC	CASSLAIMQGYNYGYTF	TRBV5-1	TRBJ1-2	17	NA	NA
TGTGCCAGCTCACCACCGAAGGGCAGGGGGTTACAAGAGACCCAGTACTTC	CASSPPKGRGLQETQYF	TRBV18	TRBJ2-5	17	NA	TRBD1
TGTGCCAGCTCACCACTCCAAAGGACAGCCGCGAACACCGGGGAGCTGTTTTTT	CASSPLQRTAANTGELFF	TRBV18	TRBJ2-2	18	NA	NA
TGTGCCAGCAGAGAAGCACTAGCGGGAGCAGGCGAGCAGTACTTC	CASREALAGAGEQYF	TRBV2	TRBJ2-7	15	once	TRBD2
TGTGCCAGCAGCTTGGGACAGGGGAAGACCCAGTACTTC	CASSLGQGKTQYF	TRBV5-8	TRBJ2-5	13	NA	TRBD1
TGTGCCAGCAGTCCCATGGGGGGCTGGTCTGAAGCTTTCTTT	CASSPMGGWSEAFF	TRBV6-5	TRBJ1-1	14	NA	NA
TGTGCCAGCAGCCGAGCCCCGGACCCACGAAATACGCAGTATTTT	CASSRAPDPRNTQYF	TRBV14	TRBJ2-3	15	once	NA
TGTGCCAGCAGCTTGGAAATGAGTCAGGTCGACACTGAAGCTTTCTTT	CASSLEMSQVDTEAFF	TRBV5-5	TRBJ1-1	16	NA	NA